The T cell receptor (beta chain) described here comes from a study of metastatic and nonmetastatic thyroid tumors. Study as a whole: The study looked at repertoires side by side in blood and in tumor or nodule tissue from malignant and benign thyroid patients.

Deletions cut 2 bases from V and 5 bases from J, with 13 bases between. The CDR3 length is 14 residues. This clone was observed a handful of times. No antigen is known for it. The study, taken as a whole, reports: In blood and tumor, TCR beta diversity was reportedly significantly higher in malignant thyroid tumors than in benign nodules.

Thyroid surgery took place with no prior treatment in any patient. MiXCR reprocessed the PCR reads for TCRdb. Here the sample spans a few thousand clones, about 33% being singletons. The J gene is TRBJ2-7, the V gene TRBV12-3 or TRBV12-4, with D possibly TRBD1 on 6 matching bases. The origin of this receptor is a male donor with papillary thyroid cancer or a benign thyroid nodule (not recorded which). Some clones in this sample may be carry-over from other donors' samples. Sequencing was carried out using adjacent normal tissue. Here the CDR3 DNA reads TGTGCCAGCAGTTTATTACAGGGTGGGCACGAGCAGTACTTC. As protein: CASSLLQGGHEQYF.